The present T cell receptor beta chain was sequenced within a study of human T cells and chemical hapten exposure (dated by TCRdb to the early 2020s). In the study overall: For sensitization, 2% DPC in acetone was applied to an approximately 2 cm by approximately 2 cm area of upper inner arm skin. Patch testing was done on the upper back using Finn chambers containing 0.01% DPC, and results were scored after 6 days according to International Contact Dermatitis Research Group standards. Peripheral blood TCR repertoire changes were tracked in vivo in alopecia patients during primary and secondary sensitization to the hapten diphenylcyclopropenone (DPC). The libraries were sequenced as a pool, and the TCR yield per sample differed mostly because of small variations in library volumes within the pool. Blood samples were taken from patients before sensitization (week 0) and then at 2, 6 and about 24 weeks after DPC sensitization. Alopecia areata with under or over 50% scalp involvement, alopecia totalis and alopecia universalis were represented in the patient cohort, which was mostly female. Patients additionally received weekly therapeutic DPC doses to the scalp throughout the roughly 24-week study period. For TCR sequencing, blood came from 25 to 35 alopecia patients at anywhere from one to four time points (pre-sensitization, 2, 6 and 24 weeks). General findings and caveats noted by the study authors: Significantly more large CDR3 similarity clusters were formed by expanded TCRs than by pre-sensitization or healthy control sets, consistent with antigen-driven responses. Because every patient had alopecia, a presumed autoimmune disease, the patients' immune response might differ from that of healthy individuals. A positive correlation was found between the number of PT1 expanded TCRs and patch test score, with significance reached at thresholds 8, 16 and 32 but not 4. DPC sensitization did not change how many TCRs were above 1 in 1000 frequency, and no evidence was found of alterations in global repertoire structure. After repeated subsampling, the strength of the expansion versus patch-test correlation and the threshold at which it became significant changed.

This clonotype was recorded at least ten times. What this receptor recognizes is not known. No much larger clonotype is one base removed from it; base qualities were not supplied. Taken from cysteine to phenylalanine, the CDR3 has 15 residues. Kept here is only the CDR3 DNA, which spans 45 bases and is read in frame from base 1. V is shortened by 1 base, J by 1 base, and the region joining them spans 9 bases. CDR1 SGHTA and CDR2 FQGNSA are derived from the germline V gene. The time point label, as the study defines it: pre-sensitization, week 0. In light of the paper, this sample's treatment or condition label describes: therapeutic diphenylcyclopropenone sensitization with weekly scalp DPC. At each patch-test visit, blood was drawn before the patch test was applied. Eligible patients were aged 18 to 70, diagnosed with alopecia, deemed suitable for DPC therapy, and excluded if pregnant. Total RNA was extracted from unfractionated whole blood that had been collected in Tempus Blood RNA tubes.

The library was prepared using RACE. The sequencer was a NextSeq 500. Library preparation attached unique molecular identifiers to individual cDNA molecules for quantitative, reproducible TCR counting. Both TCR alpha and TCR beta chains were sequenced from each blood RNA sample. The authors' analysis ran thus. Samples had a median of roughly 98,000 TCRs, with a range from roughly 23,224 to 750,000. V, J and CDR3 annotation of the TCR reads was carried out using the Decombinator software suite. For the PS versus PT1 abundance plots, all samples were subsampled to the same number of TCRs (28,000). TCRs were defined as expanded if absent before sensitization and observed at least eight times at the 2-week time point. The public reads were reanalyzed by TCRdb: fastp trimming at Q25, MiXCR alignment, in-frame beta chains only. Entries are consolidated by CDR3 protein sequence, retaining the most common genes and DNA. The V and J calls were determined by TCRdb, not by the authors. In this sample the table shows 300,000 to 450,000 distinct CDR3 sequences, about 5.4% of which occur a single time. The ten largest clonotypes hold about 8.2% of the sample.

Sequences were derived from whole blood, sampled in connection with sensitization to the hapten diphenylcyclopropenone (DPC). The chain couples TRBV7-2 to TRBJ2-3; no D gene is confidently identified. The sequence derives from a woman under 30 with alopecia areata. Some clones in this sample may be carry-over from other donors' samples. The CDR3 region has the sequence CASSLEYLRTDTQYF. The base sequence is TGTGCCAGCAGCTTAGAATACCTACGCACAGATACGCAGTATTTT.